A selection of T cell receptor beta chains follows, all from one sample in a study of T cells in narcolepsy. Clones were read by immunoSEQ multiplex PCR, and TCRdb kept only the in-frame ones, dropping some. The sample has around 31,000 clones, just under 80% seen once; the top ten hold less than 1.5%. The sequencing input was CD45RA- memory CD4+ T cells from PBMCs. The receptor source for this set is a human donor with narcolepsy. The CDR3 runs from the conserved cysteine through the conserved F or W. Each record gives: D gene, J gene, V gene, clone size, CDR3 DNA, CDR3 protein. The D gene is left open where the match is weak. Size is omitted from some rows. Given values are once, few, many or a class for expanded clones.

D gene: TRBD2
J gene: TRBJ2-1
V gene: TRBV2
clone size: .
CDR3 DNA: TGTGCCAGCAGATTACTAGCGGGAGGGGGTGAGCAGTTCTTC
CDR3 protein: CASRLLAGGGEQFF

D gene: TRBD1
J gene: TRBJ2-5
V gene: TRBV29-1
clone size: .
CDR3 DNA: TGCAGCGTTGGAAGGGGGCGAGAGACCCAGTACTTC
CDR3 protein: CSVGRGRETQYF

D gene: .
J gene: TRBJ1-1
V gene: TRBV6-6
clone size: .
CDR3 DNA: TGTGCCAGCAGTTATATGGGCAACACTGAAGCTTTCTTT
CDR3 protein: CASSYMGNTEAFF

D gene: .
J gene: TRBJ2-5
V gene: TRBV25-1
clone size: .
CDR3 DNA: TGTGCCAGCAGTGAGAGGGCTCGAGGTTTTGCGGGGGAGACCCAGTACTTC
CDR3 protein: CASSERARGFAGETQYF

D gene: .
J gene: TRBJ1-1
V gene: TRBV11-3
clone size: .
CDR3 DNA: TGTGCCAGCAGCTTTACACGAGTCTCCCCGAACACTGAAGCTTTCTTT
CDR3 protein: CASSFTRVSPNTEAFF

D gene: TRBD1
J gene: TRBJ2-7
V gene: TRBV2
clone size: .
CDR3 DNA: TGTGCCAGCAGTGACCGGACAGGGGGGGCCTACGAGCAGTACTTC
CDR3 protein: CASSDRTGGAYEQYF

D gene: .
J gene: TRBJ1-5
V gene: TRBV19
clone size: few
CDR3 DNA: TGTGCCAGTAGTATAGATCACCAGCCCCAGCATTTT
CDR3 protein: CASSIDHQPQHF

D gene: .
J gene: TRBJ1-2
V gene: TRBV10-1
clone size: once
CDR3 DNA: TGCGCCAGCAGTGAGAGGCGAAACTATGGCTACACCTTC
CDR3 protein: CASSERRNYGYTF

D gene: .
J gene: TRBJ1-2
V gene: TRBV5-1
clone size: .
CDR3 DNA: TGCGCCAGCAGCTTGGCCCCGGGGGAATATGGCTACACCTTC
CDR3 protein: CASSLAPGEYGYTF

D gene: .
J gene: TRBJ2-7
V gene: TRBV19
clone size: .
CDR3 DNA: TGTGCCAGGAGAAGAGGTCATCATCTCCACGAGCAGTACTTC
CDR3 protein: CARRRGHHLHEQYF

D gene: .
J gene: TRBJ2-7
V gene: TRBV15
clone size: .
CDR3 DNA: TGTGCCACCAGCAGAGCCGGACAAAACTACGAGCAGTACTTC
CDR3 protein: CATSRAGQNYEQYF

D gene: TRBD2
J gene: TRBJ2-5
V gene: TRBV2
clone size: .
CDR3 DNA: TGTGCCAGCAGTGGCCTAGCGGGGGTGCGAGAGACCCAGTACTTC
CDR3 protein: CASSGLAGVRETQYF

D gene: .
J gene: TRBJ1-1
V gene: TRBV29-1
clone size: few
CDR3 DNA: TGCAGCGTTGTTCGGGGGGCCACTGAAGCTTTCTTT
CDR3 protein: CSVVRGATEAFF

D gene: .
J gene: TRBJ1-4
V gene: TRBV13
clone size: .
CDR3 DNA: TGTGCCAGCAGCTTAGGTCGACGCCCGGCAACTAATGAAAAACTGTTTTTT
CDR3 protein: CASSLGRRPATNEKLFF

D gene: .
J gene: TRBJ2-7
V gene: TRBV5-1
clone size: .
CDR3 DNA: TGCGCCAGCAGCTTGGGTCTACAGCCTGGGTACGAGCAGTACTTC
CDR3 protein: CASSLGLQPGYEQYF

D gene: .
J gene: TRBJ1-3
V gene: TRBV2
clone size: .
CDR3 DNA: TGTGCCAGCAGTTACGGTACCTCTGGAAACACCATATATTTT
CDR3 protein: CASSYGTSGNTIYF

D gene: TRBD1
J gene: TRBJ1-1
V gene: TRBV15
clone size: few
CDR3 DNA: TGTGCCACCAGCAGAGATCTCCACAGGGGCACTGAAGCTTTCTTT
CDR3 protein: CATSRDLHRGTEAFF

D gene: .
J gene: TRBJ1-3
V gene: TRBV6-4
clone size: .
CDR3 DNA: TGTGCCAGCAGTCAGAACGCGGGGTCCTCCTCTGGAAACACCATATATTTT
CDR3 protein: CASSQNAGSSSGNTIYF

D gene: .
J gene: TRBJ2-3
V gene: TRBV15
clone size: .
CDR3 DNA: TGTGCCACCAGCAGGGGAGTGCGCACAGATACGCAGTATTTT
CDR3 protein: CATSRGVRTDTQYF

D gene: .
J gene: TRBJ1-1
V gene: TRBV5-1
clone size: .
CDR3 DNA: TGCGCCAGCAGCCAGCCAGACAGAAACACTGAAGCTTTCTTT
CDR3 protein: CASSQPDRNTEAFF

D gene: .
J gene: TRBJ1-1
V gene: TRBV2
clone size: few
CDR3 DNA: TGTGCCAGCAGTGCGGGGCCACACACTGAAGCTTTCTTT
CDR3 protein: CASSAGPHTEAFF

D gene: TRBD1
J gene: TRBJ2-1
V gene: TRBV29-1
clone size: once
CDR3 DNA: TGCAGCGCTTCTCGGACAGGGGGCGTGAACAATGAGCAGTTCTTC
CDR3 protein: CSASRTGGVNNEQFF

D gene: TRBD2
J gene: TRBJ2-1
V gene: TRBV27
clone size: .
CDR3 DNA: TGTGCCAGCACCCTGACTAGCGGGGCAAACAATGAGCAGTTCTTC
CDR3 protein: CASTLTSGANNEQFF

D gene: TRBD2
J gene: TRBJ2-1
V gene: TRBV7-3
clone size: .
CDR3 DNA: TGTGCCAGCAGCTCTAGCGGATCGCAATACAATGAGCAGTTCTTC
CDR3 protein: CASSSSGSQYNEQFF

D gene: .
J gene: TRBJ2-4
V gene: TRBV5-4
clone size: few
CDR3 DNA: TGTGCCAGCAGCTTGGAGGGGGTTCGCAAAAACATTCAGTACTTC
CDR3 protein: CASSLEGVRKNIQYF

D gene: .
J gene: TRBJ2-3
V gene: TRBV7-3
clone size: .
CDR3 DNA: TGTGCCAGCAGCTTGGACACTGCAGATACGCAGTATTTT
CDR3 protein: CASSLDTADTQYF

D gene: .
J gene: TRBJ2-1
V gene: TRBV5-1
clone size: few
CDR3 DNA: TGCGCCAGCGCCGTTAGGACGGCAGGGGATTCCTACAATGAGCAGTTCTTC
CDR3 protein: CASAVRTAGDSYNEQFF

D gene: .
J gene: TRBJ2-2
V gene: TRBV4-1
clone size: .
CDR3 DNA: TGCGCCAGCAGCCGGGAATCAAGTCTCGGGACCGGGGTTGGGGAGCTGTTTTTT
CDR3 protein: CASSRESSLGTGVGELFF

D gene: TRBD2
J gene: TRBJ2-1
V gene: TRBV7-2
clone size: .
CDR3 DNA: TGTGCCAGCAGCTTAGCGGGTGGGGCGGGAGGGTACAATGAGCAGTTCTTC
CDR3 protein: CASSLAGGAGGYNEQFF

D gene: .
J gene: TRBJ1-1
V gene: TRBV6-5
clone size: .
CDR3 DNA: TGTGCCAGCAGTACGGGACACCCGAACACTGAAGCTTTCTTT
CDR3 protein: CASSTGHPNTEAFF

D gene: .
J gene: TRBJ1-6
V gene: TRBV11-2
clone size: few
CDR3 DNA: TGTGCCAGCAGCCTCCTCAGACACTATAATTCACCCCTCCACTTT
CDR3 protein: CASSLLRHYNSPLHF

D gene: .
J gene: TRBJ2-7
V gene: TRBV5-1
clone size: once
CDR3 DNA: TGCGCCAGCAGGACTGACGGAGAGCAGTACTTC
CDR3 protein: CASRTDGEQYF

D gene: TRBD1
J gene: TRBJ2-5
V gene: TRBV6-1
clone size: .
CDR3 DNA: TGTGCCAGCAGTTCATCCGGGACAGACGTAGAGACCCAGTACTTC
CDR3 protein: CASSSSGTDVETQYF

D gene: TRBD1
J gene: TRBJ2-5
V gene: TRBV11-2
clone size: .
CDR3 DNA: TGTGCCAGCAGCATCACGGGACAGGGGACAGAGACCCAGTACTTC
CDR3 protein: CASSITGQGTETQYF

D gene: TRBD1
J gene: TRBJ1-1
V gene: TRBV12-5
clone size: .
CDR3 DNA: TGTGCTAGTGGTTTAGGGGACAGCGCGAACACTGAAGCTTTCTTT
CDR3 protein: CASGLGDSANTEAFF

D gene: .
J gene: TRBJ1-1
V gene: TRBV2
clone size: .
CDR3 DNA: TGTGCCAGCATACCCCCAGGGCAATACACTGAAGCTTTCTTT
CDR3 protein: CASIPPGQYTEAFF

D gene: TRBD1
J gene: TRBJ1-5
V gene: TRBV12-5
clone size: .
CDR3 DNA: TGTGCTAGTGGTCAAGACAGGGGAGGGACCGGCAATCAGCCCCAGCATTTT
CDR3 protein: CASGQDRGGTGNQPQHF

D gene: .
J gene: TRBJ2-3
V gene: TRBV15
clone size: .
CDR3 DNA: TGTGCCACCAGCAGAGATGGGCGGGGCGAAGATACGCAGTATTTT
CDR3 protein: CATSRDGRGEDTQYF

D gene: TRBD1
J gene: TRBJ1-4
V gene: TRBV2
clone size: .
CDR3 DNA: TGTGCCAGCCGGGACAGGGTGGGTGAAAAACTGTTTTTT
CDR3 protein: CASRDRVGEKLFF

D gene: .
J gene: TRBJ2-7
V gene: TRBV18
clone size: .
CDR3 DNA: TGTGCCAGCTCCGCCGCCTTAAGCGGCTCCTACGAGCAGTACTTC
CDR3 protein: CASSAALSGSYEQYF

D gene: TRBD2
J gene: TRBJ2-5
V gene: TRBV9
clone size: few
CDR3 DNA: TGTGCCAGCAGCCCGGGGACTAGCAGACGCCAAGAGACCCAGTACTTC
CDR3 protein: CASSPGTSRRQETQYF

D gene: .
J gene: TRBJ1-5
V gene: TRBV18
clone size: .
CDR3 DNA: TGTGCCAGCTCACCGGTAGGGGTCCTGAATCAGCCCCAGCATTTT
CDR3 protein: CASSPVGVLNQPQHF

D gene: TRBD2
J gene: TRBJ2-1
V gene: TRBV19
clone size: few
CDR3 DNA: TGTGCCACCCAGGGACTAGTTAATGAGCAGTTCTTC
CDR3 protein: CATQGLVNEQFF

D gene: .
J gene: TRBJ2-6
V gene: TRBV21-1
clone size: .
CDR3 DNA: TGTGCCAGCAGCAAATGGACAGCCCACAACTCTGGGGCCAACGTCCTGACTTTC
CDR3 protein: CASSKWTAHNSGANVLTF

D gene: TRBD2
J gene: TRBJ2-1
V gene: TRBV27
clone size: .
CDR3 DNA: TGTGCCAGCAGTCCCTTAGCGGGATTGGGTGAGCAGTTCTTC
CDR3 protein: CASSPLAGLGEQFF

D gene: TRBD2
J gene: TRBJ2-5
V gene: TRBV5-1
clone size: .
CDR3 DNA: TGCGCCAGCAGCCCCTACCCTAGCGGGAGAGGGCAAGAGACCCAGTACTTC
CDR3 protein: CASSPYPSGRGQETQYF